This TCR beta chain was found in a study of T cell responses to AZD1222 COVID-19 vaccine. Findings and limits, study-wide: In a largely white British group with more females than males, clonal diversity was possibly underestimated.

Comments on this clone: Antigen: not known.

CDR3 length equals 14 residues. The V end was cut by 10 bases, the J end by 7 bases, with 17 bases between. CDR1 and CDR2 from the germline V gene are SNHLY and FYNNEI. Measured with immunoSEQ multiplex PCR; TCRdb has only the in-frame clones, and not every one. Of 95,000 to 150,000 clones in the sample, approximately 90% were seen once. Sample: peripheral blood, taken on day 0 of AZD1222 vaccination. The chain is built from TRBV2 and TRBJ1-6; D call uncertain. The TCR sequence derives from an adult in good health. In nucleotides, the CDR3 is TGTGCCATCCCAAAGGGCAGAAGAAATTCACCCCTCCACTTT. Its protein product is CAIPKGRRNSPLHF. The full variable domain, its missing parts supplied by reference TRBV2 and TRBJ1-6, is EPEVTQTPSHQVTQMGQEVILRCVPISNHLYFYWYRQILGQKVEFLVSFYNNEISEKSEIFDDQFSVERPDGSNFTLKIRSTKLEDSAMYFCAIPKGRRNSPLHFGNGTRLTVT.